The 9 T cell receptor beta chains below come from one sample, sequenced in a study of blood T cell repertoires in COVID-19. The repertoire was sequenced with immunoSEQ multiplex PCR; TCRdb's copy has only in-frame clones and lacks some. The repertoire holds 65,000 to 80,000 clones, around nine tenths seen once, with 5.8% in the top ten. Sequenced material: peripheral blood. All receptors come from a human donor in a cohort sampled during active COVID-19.

This clone has only one observation. The chain carries TRBV7-3 and TRBJ2-3; D might be TRBD1 (6 bases). The CDR3 sequence is 15 residues long. Germline V lookup: CDR1 SGHTA, CDR2 FQGTGA. The ends were cut back, 2 bases at V and 11 bases at J, with 20 bases in the middle. This chain's CDR3 is CASSLDRSPTWVQYF. As DNA, the CDR3 is TGTGCCAGCAGCTTAGACAGGTCCCCCACGTGGGTGCAGTATTTT.

This chain uses TRBV5-4 with TRBJ1-2, with D tentatively TRBD1 (5 bases). The germline V gene has CDR1 SGHNT and CDR2 YYREEE (reference sequence). The CDR3 covers 14 residues. Trimming took 4 bases from V and 1 from J, leaving 11 bases between them. The CDR3 DNA is TGTGCCAGCAGCCTCAGACAGAATAACTATGGCTACACCTTC. Translation: CASSLRQNNYGYTF.

This chain uses TRBV7-2 with TRBJ1-1; the D gene is possibly TRBD1 (5 bases). The CDR3 contains 18 residues. The V and J ends lost 1 base and 5 bases respectively, with 23 bases between them. Germline V lookup: CDR1 SGHTA, CDR2 FQGNSA. The CDR3 sequence is CASSLGSPGMVGKTEAFF. For the CDR3, the DNA is TGTGCCAGCAGCTTAGGCTCGCCAGGGATGGTCGGAAAAACTGAAGCTTTCTTT.

The chain couples TRBV4-3 to TRBJ2-7; 8 bases agree with TRBD1. The junction had 5 bases not matched to a gene; V was cut back by 0 bases and J by 4 bases. The CDR3 length is 15 residues. Germline lookup yields CDR1 LGHNA and CDR2 YSLEER. CDR3 amino acids: CASSQDDRGPYEQYF. The CDR3 region has the DNA TGCGCCAGCAGCCAAGACGACAGGGGACCGTACGAGCAGTACTTC.

This chain connects TRBV5-4 to TRBJ2-5; 7 bases line up with TRBD2. V dropped 8 bases and J dropped 5; count of bases not matched to a gene: 12. The CDR3 covers 14 residues. Germline V gives CDR1 SGHNT, CDR2 YYREEE (reference sequence). The CDR3 here is CARRGRGTRETQYF. CDR3 DNA sequence: TGTGCCAGGCGAGGGCGGGGGACCCGGGAGACCCAGTACTTC.

The V and J genes are TRBV6-5 and TRBJ2-7; 8 bases are a match to TRBD2. J lost 2 bases, V lost 6 bases, and 6 bases had no gene match. The germline CDR1 and CDR2 sequences are MNHEY and SVGAGI. The CDR3 is made up of 14 amino acids. The CDR3 DNA reads as TGTGCCAGCAGCCTTTTTAGCGGGACCTACGAGCAGTACTTC. Protein product: CASSLFSGTYEQYF.

The rearrangement uses TRBV5-1 and TRBJ1-1; D is possibly TRBD1 (5 bases). The CDR3 totals 14 residues. In germline, CDR1 is SGHRS, CDR2 YFSETQ. V was clipped by 0 bases and J by 3 bases, with 9 bases between them. DNA for the CDR3: TGCGCCAGCAGCTTGGACAGGCAATACACTGAAGCTTTCTTT. It is translated as CASSLDRQYTEAFF.

CDR3 bases: TGTGCCAGCAGCCTCGAGACAGGGGGGGACTATGGCTACACCTTC. Translated, it gives CASSLETGGDYGYTF. The chain uses TRBV3-1 (or the pseudogene TRBV3-2) and TRBJ1-2; 9 bases line up with TRBD1. Looked up from germline, CDR1 is LGHDT and CDR2 is YNNKEL (reference sequence). V shed 4 bases, J shed 3 bases, and the junction held 6 bases outside the gene matches. CDR3 length equals 15 residues.

This clone was seen a single time. The V gene is TRBV7-8, the J gene TRBJ1-1, with TRBD1 as a possible D gene (5 bases). CDR1 is SGHVS, CDR2 FQNEAQ, per germline. V was cut by 5 bases and J by 0 bases, with 13 bases left in between. This CDR3 comprises 15 residues. The CDR3 DNA reads TGTGCCAGCAGCCCATTGGGGGGGTTGAACACTGAAGCTTTCTTT. It yields the protein CASSPLGGLNTEAFF. Full variable domain (outside the CDR3, taken from reference TRBV7-8 and TRBJ1-1): GAGVSQSPRYKVAKRGQDVALRCDPISGHVSLFWYQQALGQGPEFLTYFQNEAQLDKSGLPSDRFFAERPEGSVSTLKIQRTQQEDSAVYLCASSPLGGLNTEAFFGQGTRLTVV.